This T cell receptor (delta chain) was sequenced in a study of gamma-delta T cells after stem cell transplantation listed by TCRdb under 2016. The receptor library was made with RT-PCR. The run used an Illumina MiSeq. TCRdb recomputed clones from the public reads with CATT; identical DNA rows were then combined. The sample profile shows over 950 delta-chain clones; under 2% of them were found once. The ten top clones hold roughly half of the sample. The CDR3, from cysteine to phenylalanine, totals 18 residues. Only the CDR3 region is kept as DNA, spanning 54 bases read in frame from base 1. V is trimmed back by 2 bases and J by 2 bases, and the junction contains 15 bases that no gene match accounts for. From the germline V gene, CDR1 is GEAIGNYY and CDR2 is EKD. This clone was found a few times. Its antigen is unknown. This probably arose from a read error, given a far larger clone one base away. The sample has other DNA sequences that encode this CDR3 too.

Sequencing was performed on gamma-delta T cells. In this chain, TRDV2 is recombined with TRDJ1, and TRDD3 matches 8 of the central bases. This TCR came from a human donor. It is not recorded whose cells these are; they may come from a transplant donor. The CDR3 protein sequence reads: CACDSVLGADTYTDKLIF. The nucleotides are TGTGCCTGTGACAGTGTACTGGGGGCTGATACCTATACCGATAAACTCATCTTT.